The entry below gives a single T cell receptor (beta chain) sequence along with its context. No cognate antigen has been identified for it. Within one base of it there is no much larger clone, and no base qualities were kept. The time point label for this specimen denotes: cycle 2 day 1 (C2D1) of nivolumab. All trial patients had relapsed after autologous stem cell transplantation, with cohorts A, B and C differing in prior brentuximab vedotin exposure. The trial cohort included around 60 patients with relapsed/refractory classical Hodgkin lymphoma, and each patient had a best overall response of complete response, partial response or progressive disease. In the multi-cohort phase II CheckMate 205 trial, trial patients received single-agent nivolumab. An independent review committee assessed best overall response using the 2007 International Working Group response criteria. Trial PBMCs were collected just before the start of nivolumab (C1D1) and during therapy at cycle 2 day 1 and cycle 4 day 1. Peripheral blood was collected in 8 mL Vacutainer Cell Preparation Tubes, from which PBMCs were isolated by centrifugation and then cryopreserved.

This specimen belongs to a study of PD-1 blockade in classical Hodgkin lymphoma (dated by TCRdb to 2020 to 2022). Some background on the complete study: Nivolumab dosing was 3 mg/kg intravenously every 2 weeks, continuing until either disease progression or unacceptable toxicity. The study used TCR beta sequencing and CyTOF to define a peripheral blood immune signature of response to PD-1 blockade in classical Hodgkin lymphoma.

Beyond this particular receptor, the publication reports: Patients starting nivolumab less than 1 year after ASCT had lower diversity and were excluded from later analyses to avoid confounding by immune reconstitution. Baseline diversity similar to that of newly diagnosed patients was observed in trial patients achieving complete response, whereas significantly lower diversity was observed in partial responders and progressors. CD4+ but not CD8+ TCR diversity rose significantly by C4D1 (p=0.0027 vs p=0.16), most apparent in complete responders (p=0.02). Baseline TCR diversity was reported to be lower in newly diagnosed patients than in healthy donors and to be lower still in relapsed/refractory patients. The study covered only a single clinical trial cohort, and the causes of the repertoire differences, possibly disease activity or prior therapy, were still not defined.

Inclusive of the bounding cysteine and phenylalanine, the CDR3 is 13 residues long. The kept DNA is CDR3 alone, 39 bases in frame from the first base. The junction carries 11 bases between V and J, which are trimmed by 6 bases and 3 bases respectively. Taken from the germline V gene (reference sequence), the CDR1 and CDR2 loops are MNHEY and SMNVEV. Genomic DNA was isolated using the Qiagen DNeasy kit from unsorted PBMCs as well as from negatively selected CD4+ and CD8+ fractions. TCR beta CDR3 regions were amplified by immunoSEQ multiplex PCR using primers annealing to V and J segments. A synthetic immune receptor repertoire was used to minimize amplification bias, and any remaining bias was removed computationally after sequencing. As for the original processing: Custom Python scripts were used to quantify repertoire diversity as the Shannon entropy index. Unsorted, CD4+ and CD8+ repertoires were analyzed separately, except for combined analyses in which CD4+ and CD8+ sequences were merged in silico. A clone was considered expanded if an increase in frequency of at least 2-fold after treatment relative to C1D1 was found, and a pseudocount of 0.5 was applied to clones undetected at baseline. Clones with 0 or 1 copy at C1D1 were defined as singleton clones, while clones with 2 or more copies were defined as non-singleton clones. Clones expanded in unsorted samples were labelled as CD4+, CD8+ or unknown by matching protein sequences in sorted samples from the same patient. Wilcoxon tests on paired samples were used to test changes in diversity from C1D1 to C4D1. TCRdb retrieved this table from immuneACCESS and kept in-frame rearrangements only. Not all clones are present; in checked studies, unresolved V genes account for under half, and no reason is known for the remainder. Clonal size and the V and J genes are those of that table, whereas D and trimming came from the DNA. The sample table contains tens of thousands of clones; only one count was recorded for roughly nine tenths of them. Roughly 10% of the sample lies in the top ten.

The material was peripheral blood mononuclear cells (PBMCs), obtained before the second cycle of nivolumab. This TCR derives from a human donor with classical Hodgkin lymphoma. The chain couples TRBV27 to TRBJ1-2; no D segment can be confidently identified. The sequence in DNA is TGTGCCAGCAGCCAGACACCCTACTATGGCTACACCTTC. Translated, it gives CASSQTPYYGYTF.